Presented here are 21 T cell receptor beta chains from one specimen sequenced in a study of tumor-infiltrating lymphocytes in oesophageal squamous cell carcinoma. TCRdb reprocessed the PCR reads via MiXCR and lists one record per CDR3 protein. This table holds 9,500 to 12,000 distinct CDR3 sequences, around 58% found once. The specimen was esophageal tumor tissue. The source is a male donor with esophageal squamous cell carcinoma.

This clonotype appeared many times. The rearrangement uses TRBV5-1 and TRBJ2-6; D unclear. Germline CDR1 is SGHRS and CDR2 is YFSETQ. The V gene lost 3 bases and the J gene lost 1 base, with 17 bases spanning the gap. The length of the CDR3 is 18 residues. The chain's CDR3 is CASSSVLGPLSGANVLTF. The CDR3 bases are TGCGCCAGCAGCTCGGTGTTAGGACCCCTTTCTGGGGCCAACGTCCTGACTTTC.

In this sample, this clonotype turned up a few times. The rearrangement links TRBV7-6 to TRBJ2-3, with 7 positions matching TRBD1. V shed 5 bases, J shed 4 bases, and the junction held 12 bases outside the gene matches. The CDR3 is made up of 16 amino acids. Germline values: CDR1 SGHVS, CDR2 FNYEAQ. CDR3 loop: CASSRGSGQSADTQYF. The CDR3 nucleotides are TGTGCCAGCAGCAGAGGATCGGGACAGTCTGCAGATACGCAGTATTTT.

In this sample, this clonotype turned up many times. This CDR3 is missing its conserved last phenylalanine or tryptophan, likely due to a read error. The DNA is left out, because the CDR3 cannot be placed on it with certainty; the CDR3 is given as TCRdb lists it. The gene calls are TRBV12-3 or TRBV12-4 and TRBJ2-7. The CDR3 is made up of 16 amino acids, end residues included. CDR3 loop: CASSFLSTNYGYTFGS.

This clonotype was observed a few times. The CDR3 sequence is CASSLMSGQGPAYEQYF. In DNA form, the CDR3 reads TGTGCCAGCAGCTTAATGTCGGGACAGGGACCAGCCTACGAGCAGTACTTC. The gene calls are TRBV7-9 and TRBJ2-7; 9 positions agree with TRBD1. CDR3 length: 17 residues. With V trimmed by 2 bases and J by 2 bases, 10 bases remained unmatched. Germline assignment: CDR1 SEHNR and CDR2 FQNEAQ (reference sequence).

The gene calls are TRBV27 and TRBJ2-1; 12 bases line up with TRBD2. Germline values: CDR1 MNHEY, CDR2 SMNVEV (reference sequence). J was trimmed by 1 base and V by 6 bases; bases with no gene match: 7. This CDR3 spans 17 amino acids. The CDR3 loop is CASSRTSGIESYNEQFF. CDR3 coding DNA: TGTGCCAGCAGCCGGACTAGCGGGATTGAGTCCTACAATGAGCAGTTCTTC.

The chain recombines TRBV7-2 with TRBJ1-5; 7 bases are shared with TRBD1. The CDR3 is made up of 18 amino acids. With 5 bases clipped from V and 0 bases from J, the junction kept 13 bases outside the gene matches. Germline CDR1 and CDR2: SGHTA and FQGNSA. The CDR3 loop reads CASSPRATGSYSNQPQHF. Here the CDR3 DNA reads TGTGCCAGCAGCCCAAGAGCGACAGGGTCCTATAGCAATCAGCCCCAGCATTTT.

This clonotype was seen a few times. The rearrangement joins TRBV7-3 to TRBJ2-5, with a tentative D call TRBD2 (6 bases). The ends were cut back, 5 bases at V and 1 base at J, with 14 bases in the middle. This CDR3 has 15 residues. CDR1 and CDR2 from the germline V gene are SGHTA and FQGTGA. CDR3 nucleotides: TGTGCCAGCAGCCTAGACGGAGGGGTCCAAGAGACCCAGTACTTC. Encoded protein: CASSLDGGVQETQYF.

The chain employs TRBV18 and TRBJ2-5; a possible D gene is TRBD1 (6 bases). CDR3 length: 13 amino acids. Trimming cost V 0 bases and J 11 bases, with 13 bases left between them. Germline V CDR1 and CDR2: KGHSH, LQKENI. The CDR3 spells CASSPPSNREQYF. The CDR3 nucleotides read TGTGCCAGCTCACCACCATCTAACAGGGAGCAGTACTTC. The full variable domain, rest sourced from reference TRBV18 and TRBJ2-5, is NAGVMQNPRHLVRRRGQEARLRCSPMKGHSHVYWYRQLPEEGLKFMVYLQKENIIDESGMPKERFSAEFPKEGPSILRIQQVVRGDSAAYFCASSPPSNREQYFGPGTRLLVL.

Of note for this clonotype: The conserved phenylalanine or tryptophan is not found at the CDR3 terminus, so this likely reflects a read error. No DNA is shown, since the ends of the CDR3 on it are uncertain; the CDR3 is the one TCRdb lists. The J gene is TRBJ2-1, the V gene TRBV25-1; the D call of TRBD2 is as the table states it, not checked on the DNA. The CDR3 adds up to 16 amino acids, both ends counted. Looked up from germline, CDR1 is MGHDK and CDR2 is SYGVNS. The CDR3 loop reads CASSETLGSYGYTFGS.

The CDR3 is CASSLAAGNYEQYF. In DNA, the CDR3 is TGTGCCAGCAGCTTAGCCGCAGGGAACTACGAGCAGTACTTC. The chain has TRBV7-2 and TRBJ2-7, with D maybe TRBD1 (5 bases). CDR1 is SGHTA, CDR2 FQGNSA, per germline. The CDR3 consists of 14 residues. Deletions cut 0 bases from V and 3 bases from J, with 9 bases between.

This clonotype has only a few counts. The V and J genes are TRBV7-6 and TRBJ2-7; D gene ambiguous. V was clipped by 1 base and J by 6 bases, with 13 bases between them. The CDR3 consists of 14 residues. Germline-derived CDR1 and CDR2 are SGHVS and FNYEAQ. The CDR3 sequence is CASSLGGVGSEQYF. The CDR3, as DNA: TGTGCCAGCAGCTTAGGAGGAGTAGGTTCCGAGCAGTACTTC.

This clonotype was found many times. The rearrangement uses TRBV10-2 and TRBJ1-6, with a weak D call TRBD1 (6 bases). The CDR3 has 12 amino acids. From germline, CDR1 is WSHSY and CDR2 SAAADI. Trimming removed 8 bases at V and 7 bases at J, with 9 bases between. CDR3 DNA: TGCGCCAGCCGGGACACAAATTCACCCCTCCACTTT. It translates to CASRDTNSPLHF.

In this sample, this clonotype turned up many times. The V gene is TRBV5-5, the J gene TRBJ1-1; D not certain. CDR1 and CDR2 from the germline V gene are SGHKS and YYEKEE (reference sequence). V was clipped by 2 bases and J by 1 base, with 12 bases between them. The CDR3 is 15 residues long. Written as DNA, the CDR3 is TGTGCCAGCAGCTTCACGGCGGTGACGAACACTGAAGCTTTCTTT. It codes for CASSFTAVTNTEAFF. The full variable domain, with the rest looked up from reference TRBV5-5 and TRBJ1-1, is DAGVTQSPTHLIKTRGQQVTLRCSPISGHKSVSWYQQVLGQGPQFIFQYYEKEERGRGNFPDRFSARQFPNYSSELNVNALLLGDSALYLCASSFTAVTNTEAFFGQGTRLTVV.

The V and J genes are TRBV7-6 and TRBJ2-2; D is ambiguous. The ends were cut back, 5 bases at V and 6 bases at J, with 10 bases in the middle. Per the germline V gene, CDR1 is SGHVS and CDR2 is FNYEAQ. There are 13 residues in the CDR3. The CDR3 sequence: CASSKRNPGELFF. The CDR3 nucleotides are TGTGCCAGCAGCAAACGGAATCCCGGGGAGCTGTTTTTT.

This clonotype appeared a few times. In nucleotides, the CDR3 is TGTGCCAGCAGCTTAGGGGACAGGGGATACCAAGAGACCCAGTACTTC. This codes for CASSLGDRGYQETQYF. V gene TRBV7-2 combines with J gene TRBJ2-5; 10 bases match TRBD1. CDR1 and CDR2 from the germline V gene are SGHTA and FQGNSA. The CDR3 length is 16 residues. Trimming at V came to 1 base and at J to 0 bases, leaving 2 bases not matched to a gene.

With regard to this clonotype: The junction and the germline gene differ at one end; a read error may be behind it. V and J are TRBV7-6 and TRBJ2-1; 7 bases agree with TRBD2. The J call is in doubt because the DNA end fits TRBJ2-5 better. Germline V gives CDR1 SGHVS, CDR2 FNYEAQ. This CDR3 comprises 13 residues. The CDR3 reads CASMVPGGETQYF. In nucleotides, the CDR3 is TGTGCTAGCATGGTCCCCGGGGGGGAGACCCAGTACTTC.

This clonotype appeared a few times. V is TRBV11-2 and J is TRBJ2-1, with D tentatively TRBD1 (5 bases). V lost 1 base and J lost 5, with 12 bases in between. The CDR3 covers 15 residues. Germline assignment: CDR1 SGHAT and CDR2 FQNNGV. CDR3 coding DNA: TGTGCCAGCAGCTTAGGGGCCAACAGGAACAATGAGCAGTTCTTC. It encodes CASSLGANRNNEQFF. Complete variable domain (other parts from reference TRBV11-2 and TRBJ2-1): EAGVAQSPRYKIIEKRQSVAFWCNPISGHATLYWYQQILGQGPKLLIQFQNNGVVDDSQLPKDRFSAERLKGVDSTLKIQPAKLEDSAVYLCASSLGANRNNEQFFGPGTRLTVL.

In its sample, this clonotype was seen many times. A read error is possible here, since a much larger clone lies one base away. The chain combines TRBV11-3 with TRBJ2-5; D could derive from TRBD1 or TRBD2 (5 bases each). The J call is in doubt because the DNA end fits TRBJ2-1 better. CDR1 SGHNT and CDR2 YENEEA come from the germline V gene. The CDR3 length is 17 residues. The CDR3 DNA follows: TGTGCCAGCAGCTTTTCAGGATTATGGGGGAGCTCCTACGAGCAGTTCTTC. Translated: CASSFSGLWGSSYEQFF.

This clonotype is medium-sized (0.01 to 0.1%). This chain connects TRBV6-6 to TRBJ2-1, with 7 bases aligning to TRBD2. Losses at the gene ends were 2 bases for V and 5 bases for J; bases not matched to a gene: 6. CDR1 and CDR2 from the germline V gene are MNHNY and SVGAGI (reference sequence). This CDR3 contains 15 residues. CDR3 nucleotides: TGTGCCAGCAGTTACGCCAGGGACTACAACAATGAGCAGTTCTTC. Translated: CASSYARDYNNEQFF.

V usage is TRBV12-3 or TRBV12-4 and J usage is TRBJ1-1, with D perhaps matching TRBD1 (6 bases). There are 16 residues in the CDR3. V lost 5 bases to trimming and J lost 0 bases, with 16 bases between them. The CDR3 DNA reads as TGTGCCAGCAGTAGGGGGTTAACGGGGGTGAACACTGAAGCTTTCTTT. Translation: CASSRGLTGVNTEAFF.

This clonotype occurred once. The chain has TRBV4-3 and TRBJ1-5; the D gene is possibly TRBD1 (5 bases). The germline V gene has CDR1 LGHNA and CDR2 YSLEER. CDR3 length: 16 amino acids. Trimming removed 0 bases at V and 5 bases at J, with 14 bases between. CDR3: CASSQDAPGWDQPQHF. The DNA of the CDR3 is TGCGCCAGCAGCCAAGATGCCCCAGGGTGGGATCAGCCCCAGCATTTT.